Listed here is a single T cell receptor beta chain. Antigen unknown. This sample was included in a study of shared clonotypes between healthy human individuals. Study summary: Aged 18 to 49, the donors were a couple of women and a few men.

Study conclusions and caveats: Estimated richness was generally greater in naive than memory subsets. The low donor count limited represented genetic and exposure-history diversity.

Terminally differentiated effector memory CD45RA+ cells were excluded from the naive CD8 cells, which were CD45RO-negative and positively selected for CCR7. The assay was immunoSEQ multiplex PCR, and TCRdb's table has in-frame clones only and misses some. The sample has about 580,000 clones; 98% are singletons. This receptor was identified in a man younger than 40 in good health. Sequencing was performed on naive CD8+ T cells sorted from blood.

CDR3 residues: CASSLERAGGPGELFF. The CDR3 coding sequence is TGTGCCAGCAGCCTCGAAAGAGCGGGAGGGCCCGGGGAGCTGTTTTTT. The V gene is TRBV11-3, the J gene TRBJ2-2, with 10 bases matching TRBD2. J gave up 6 bases and V 5 bases, and 9 bases lay outside the gene matches. Germline V gives CDR1 SGHNT, CDR2 YENEEA. The CDR3 totals 16 residues. Based on the CDR3 plus reference TRBV11-3 and TRBJ2-2, the full variable domain is EAGVVQSPRYKIIEKKQPVAFWCNPISGHNTLYWYLQNLGQGPELLIRYENEEAVDDSQLPKDRFSAERLKGVDSTLKIQPAELGDSAVYLCASSLERAGGPGELFFGEGSRLTVL.